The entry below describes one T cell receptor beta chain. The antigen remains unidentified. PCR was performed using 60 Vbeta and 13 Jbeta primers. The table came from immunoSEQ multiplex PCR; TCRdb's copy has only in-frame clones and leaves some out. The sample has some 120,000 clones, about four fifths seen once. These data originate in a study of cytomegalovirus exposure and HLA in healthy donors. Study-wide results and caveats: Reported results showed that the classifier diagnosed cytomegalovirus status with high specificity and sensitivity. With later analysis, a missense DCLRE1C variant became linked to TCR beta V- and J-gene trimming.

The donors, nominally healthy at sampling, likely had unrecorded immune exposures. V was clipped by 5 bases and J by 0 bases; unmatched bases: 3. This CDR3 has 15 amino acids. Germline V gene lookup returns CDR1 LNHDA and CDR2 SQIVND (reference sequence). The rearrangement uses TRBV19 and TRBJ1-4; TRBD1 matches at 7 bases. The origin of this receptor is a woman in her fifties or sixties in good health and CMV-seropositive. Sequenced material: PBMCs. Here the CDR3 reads CASSSTGATNEKLFF. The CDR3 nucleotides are TGTGCCAGTAGTTCAACAGGGGCAACTAATGAAAAACTGTTTTTT.